This entry lists 11 T cell receptor beta chains sequenced from one sample in a study of shared clonotypes between healthy human individuals. Only in-frame clones appear in the TCRdb table, and some are missing; sequencing was by immunoSEQ multiplex PCR. The top ten clones hold over 1.5% of a sample with 2 million to 2.5 million clones, 85% to 95% of them seen once. Naive CD8 cells were CD45RO-negative, positively selected for CCR7, excluding terminally differentiated effector memory CD45RA+ cells. Sequencing used naive CD8+ T cells from PBMCs. Source of these receptors: a young man in good health. Some clones in this sample may be carry-over from other donors' samples.

Here the CDR3 reads CASRPGQKNTEAFF. In nucleotides, the CDR3 is TGTGCCAGCAGACCGGGACAAAAAAACACTGAAGCTTTCTTT. The V and J genes are TRBV27 and TRBJ1-1; the D gene is possibly TRBD1 (6 bases). Between the trimmed V and J ends, which lost 6 bases and 2 bases, there was a span of 13 bases. The germline CDR1 and CDR2 sequences are MNHEY and SMNVEV (reference sequence). This CDR3 has 14 residues.

The CDR3 region is CASSLGGGSQPQHF. CDR3 nucleotide sequence: TGTGCCAGCAGCTTGGGAGGGGGCAGTCAGCCCCAGCATTTT. The gene calls are TRBV5-5 and TRBJ1-5; 7 bases are shared with TRBD1. The CDR3 runs 14 residues. Per the germline V gene, CDR1 is SGHKS and CDR2 is YYEKEE (reference sequence). The V gene end was trimmed by 0 bases and the J gene end by 6 bases; junction bases not matched to a gene: 3.

The chain recombines TRBV7-9 with TRBJ2-7, with a tentative D call TRBD1 (5 bases). Between the trimmed V and J ends, which lost 0 bases and 5 bases, there was a span of 17 bases. CDR1 is SEHNR, CDR2 FQNEAQ, per germline (reference sequence). The length of the CDR3 is 16 residues. The CDR3 protein is CASSLAGAGWKDEQYF. The DNA for the CDR3 is TGTGCCAGCAGCTTAGCTGGGGCAGGGTGGAAGGACGAGCAGTACTTC.

The chain carries TRBV11-3 and TRBJ2-1; TRBD1 matches 10 bases. This CDR3 region has 15 residues. The germline V gene has CDR1 SGHNT and CDR2 YENEEA. J was trimmed by 9 bases and V by 4 bases; bases with no gene match: 9. The CDR3 DNA is TGTGCCAGCAGCTCACGTCAGGGGACAGGGGTTGAGCAGTTCTTC. Protein product: CASSSRQGTGVEQFF. Together with reference TRBV11-3 and TRBJ2-1, the CDR3 gives the full variable domain: EAGVVQSPRYKIIEKKQPVAFWCNPISGHNTLYWYLQNLGQGPELLIRYENEEAVDDSQLPKDRFSAERLKGVDSTLKIQPAELGDSAVYLCASSSRQGTGVEQFFGPGTRLTVL.

This chain joins TRBV10-3 and TRBJ1-3; no clear D. Per germline, CDR1 ENHRY and CDR2 SYGVKD. This CDR3 contains 14 residues. V lost 6 bases, J lost 0 bases, and 9 bases lay in between. The CDR3 sequence is CAISGLTSGNTIYF. CDR3 DNA: TGTGCCATCAGCGGACTGACCTCTGGAAACACCATATATTTT.

The gene calls are TRBV7-6 and TRBJ2-7; TRBD2 aligns across 13 bases. From germline, CDR1 is SGHVS and CDR2 FNYEAQ. V was pared by 5 bases and J by 5 bases, with 6 bases of the junction left unmatched. The CDR3 spans 15 residues. CDR3 amino acids: CASSDGTSGKDEQYF. The CDR3 bases are TGTGCCAGCAGCGACGGGACTAGCGGGAAGGACGAGCAGTACTTC.

The chain is built from TRBV9 and TRBJ1-1, with D possibly TRBD1 on 6 matching bases. The CDR3 length is 16 residues. Germline CDR1 and CDR2: SGDLS and YYNGEE. V lost 3 bases, J lost 1 base, and 16 bases lay in between. The CDR3 nucleotides read TGTGCCAGCAGCGCCGGGGCAGGGGCGGGGAACACTGAAGCTTTCTTT. The encoded protein is CASSAGAGAGNTEAFF.

This clone was picked up a small number of times. The chain joins TRBV4-1 to TRBJ1-2; no firm D call. The CDR3 length is 13 residues. Germline V CDR1 and CDR2: MGHRA, YSYEKL. The V gene lost 1 base and the J gene lost 5 bases, with 8 bases spanning the gap. The DNA of the CDR3 is TGCGCCAGCAGCCAAGGGTGGCCGTATGGCTACACCTTC. Its translation: CASSQGWPYGYTF.

This clone has just one count. The sample has other DNA sequences that encode this CDR3 too. J is TRBJ2-3 and V is TRBV13; TRBD2 agrees at 9 bases. The V segment lost 5 bases and the J segment 0 bases; nucleotides outside the gene matches: 3. In germline, CDR1 is PRHDT, CDR2 FYEKMQ (reference sequence). This CDR3 is 15 amino acids long. The CDR3 loop is CASSGTSGSTDTQYF. In DNA, the CDR3 is TGTGCCAGCAGCGGTACTAGCGGGAGCACAGATACGCAGTATTTT.

The chain links TRBV7-9 to TRBJ2-5, with unresolved D. CDR3 length equals 15 residues. From germline, CDR1 is SEHNR and CDR2 FQNEAQ (reference sequence). The ends were cut back, 3 bases at V and 1 base at J, with 12 bases in the middle. The CDR3 bases are TGTGCCAGCAGCTTCGGAGATTCATTCCAAGAGACCCAGTACTTC. This sequence encodes CASSFGDSFQETQYF.

The chain carries TRBV2 and TRBJ2-7, with D uncertain. Trimming removed 7 bases at V and 5 bases at J, with 9 bases between. CDR1 SNHLY and CDR2 FYNNEI come from the germline V gene. The CDR3 contains 11 residues. CDR3 nucleotides: TGTGCCAGCACCCCGATCAACGAGCAGTACTTC. Encoded protein: CASTPINEQYF.